Listed below are T cell receptor beta chains from one sample, sequenced in a study of CD8 T cells in Susac syndrome. TCRdb redid the calling of the immunoSEQ multiplex PCR reads with MiXCR, one entry per CDR3 protein. The sample has under 250,000 distinct CDR3 sequences, approximately 92% seen once. Input material: CD4+ T cells from PBMCs. These receptors all come from a human donor with multiple sclerosis. Each CDR3 is given with its conserved first and last residue. The D gene is left open where the match is weak. Size is stated for part of the rows, as once, few or many counts, or as a class when the clone is expanded.

CDR3	DNA	D	V	J	size
CASSRDGGSNQPQHF	TGTGCCAGCAGTCGGGACGGAGGTAGCAATCAGCCCCAGCATTTT	-	TRBV2	TRBJ1-5	-
CASSLSGGGGYTF	TGTGCCAGCAGCTTGTCTGGGGGGGGAGGCTACACCTTC	-	TRBV7-8	TRBJ1-2	-
CASRENPGLAAEETQYF	TGTGCCAGCAGAGAGAACCCGGGACTAGCGGCAGAAGAGACCCAGTACTTC	TRBD2	TRBV27	TRBJ2-5	-
CASSPIAQPQHF	TGTGCCAGCAGTCCTATCGCTCAGCCCCAGCATTTT	-	TRBV28	TRBJ1-5	-
CASSAPTGGPYGYTF	TGTGCCAGCAGCGCCCCGACAGGGGGCCCCTATGGCTACACCTTC	TRBD1	TRBV9	TRBJ1-2	-
CSVEEYMNTEAFF	TGCAGCGTTGAAGAGTACATGAACACTGAAGCTTTCTTT	-	TRBV29-1	TRBJ1-1	-
CSARDFREGIGRGYTF	TGCAGTGCTAGAGATTTTCGGGAGGGCATAGGCAGAGGCTACACCTTC	-	TRBV20-1	TRBJ1-2	-
CASSLRDFTDTQYF	TGTGCCAGCAGCTTAAGGGATTTCACAGATACGCAGTATTTT	-	TRBV5-4	TRBJ2-3	-
CASSRTTSGASTDTQYF	TGTGCCAGCAGCCGAACTACTAGCGGCGCTAGCACAGATACGCAGTATTTT	TRBD2	TRBV3-1	TRBJ2-3	-
CASSLSLEPSGNTIYF	TGTGCCAGCAGTTTGAGTCTGGAGCCCTCTGGAAACACCATATATTTT	-	TRBV12-3/TRBV12-4	TRBJ1-3	-
CASSELGGGWNQPQHF	TGTGCCAGCAGTGAACTGGGGGGGGGATGGAATCAGCCCCAGCATTTT	-	TRBV2	TRBJ1-5	-
CASSVTGVGNSPLHF	TGTGCCAGCAGTGTAACAGGGGTCGGTAATTCACCCCTCCACTTT	TRBD1	TRBV27	TRBJ1-6	-
CASSGDRYNEQFF	TGTGCCAGCAGTGGTGACAGGTACAATGAGCAGTTCTTC	-	TRBV2	TRBJ2-1	-
CASSSGDEKLFF	TGTGCCAGCAGTTCGGGGGATGAAAAACTGTTTTTT	-	TRBV28	TRBJ1-4	few
CASEGNMDEQYF	TGTGCCAGCGAGGGAAATATGGACGAGCAGTACTTC	-	TRBV28	TRBJ2-7	-
CASSFLAGGTQYF	TGTGCCAGCAGTTTCCTAGCGGGAGGTACGCAGTATTTT	TRBD2	TRBV6-2/TRBV6-3	TRBJ2-3	-
CASSQGQGLNTEAFF	TGTGCCAGCAGCCAGGGACAGGGTTTGAACACTGAAGCTTTCTTT	TRBD1	TRBV4-2	TRBJ1-1	few
CASRADRRAGELFF	TGTGCCAGCAGGGCGGACAGGCGGGCCGGGGAGCTGTTTTTT	TRBD1	TRBV2	TRBJ2-2	-
CASSFVVAAGTYEQYF	TGTGCCAGCAGCTTCGTTGTCGCGGCGGGAACCTACGAGCAGTACTTC	-	TRBV5-6	TRBJ2-7	few
CASSLATRDSPLHF	TGTGCCAGCAGCTTAGCCACCAGGGATTCACCCCTCCACTTT	-	TRBV7-9	TRBJ1-6	once
CASSLDSARETQYF	TGTGCCAGCAGCTTAGATTCCGCGAGGGAGACCCAGTACTTC	-	TRBV7-2	TRBJ2-5	-
CASSLKGGGGTEAFF	TGTGCCAGCAGCTTAAAAGGCGGGGGGGGGACTGAAGCTTTCTTT	-	TRBV7-3	TRBJ1-1	-
CASSHYRLAGGREQYF	TGTGCCAGCAGCCATTACCGGCTAGCGGGGGGGCGCGAGCAGTACTTC	TRBD2	TRBV3-1	TRBJ2-7	-
CASRKETGTNTEAFF	TGTGCCAGCAGGAAAGAGACCGGGACTAACACTGAAGCTTTCTTT	-	TRBV2	TRBJ1-1	-
CASSGGLTGTQYF	TGTGCCAGCAGCGGGGGCCTGACGGGGACCCAGTACTTC	-	TRBV5-6	TRBJ2-5	-
CASGLEGGSSNEQFF	TGTGCCAGCGGGCTCGAGGGCGGGAGTAGCAATGAGCAGTTCTTC	TRBD2	TRBV2	TRBJ2-1	-
CASSPIGGRRDTEAFF	TGTGCCAGTAGTCCGATCGGGGGCCGGAGGGACACTGAAGCTTTCTTT	-	TRBV19	TRBJ1-1	-
CASSFNGYEQYF	TGTGCCAGCAGCTTTAACGGCTACGAGCAGTACTTC	-	TRBV11-2	TRBJ2-7	-
CSARTRLAGTDTQYF	TGCAGTGCTAGAACTCGACTAGCGGGCACAGATACGCAGTATTTT	TRBD2	TRBV20-1	TRBJ2-3	-
CASSHLDSTDTQYF	TGTGCCAGCTCACACCTAGACAGCACAGATACGCAGTATTTT	-	TRBV18	TRBJ2-3	-
CASSQVDSYNSPLHF	TGTGCCAGCAGCCAAGTTGACAGCTATAATTCACCCCTCCACTTT	-	TRBV3-1	TRBJ1-6	-
CASRPPEGQPRFGANVLTF	TGTGCCAGCAGGCCTCCTGAGGGACAGCCTCGTTTTGGGGCCAACGTCCTGACTTTC	TRBD1	TRBV6-1	TRBJ2-6	-
CSARNTGTSGSNEQFF	TGCAGTGCTAGAAACACCGGGACTAGCGGGAGCAATGAGCAGTTCTTC	TRBD2	TRBV20-1	TRBJ2-1	-
CASSGDRRQHF	TGTGCCAGCAGCGGGGACAGACGCCAGCATTTT	TRBD1	TRBV2	TRBJ1-5	-
CASSQVLQGYGYTF	TGTGCCAGCAGCCAAGTTTTGCAGGGGTATGGCTACACCTTC	-	TRBV3-1	TRBJ1-2	-
CATLEPGQRNIQYF	TGTGCCACCCTGGAGCCGGGACAAAGAAACATTCAGTACTTC	-	TRBV10-3	TRBJ2-4	-
CASSSGPVAAGNSYNEQFF	TGTGCCAGCAGTTCGGGTCCCGTCGCAGCGGGGAACTCCTACAATGAGCAGTTCTTC	TRBD2	TRBV5-6	TRBJ2-1	-
CASNGGTPLYGYTF	TGTGCCAGCAACGGGGGAACCCCTCTCTATGGCTACACCTTC	-	TRBV9	TRBJ1-2	-
CASSESVGELFF	TGCGCCAGCAGTGAGTCGGTCGGGGAGCTGTTTTTT	-	TRBV10-1	TRBJ2-2	-
CASSLRRERVGQFF	TGTGCCAGCAGCTTGCGGCGGGAGAGGGTGGGGCAGTTCTTC	TRBD2	TRBV7-8	TRBJ2-1	-
CASRTGVTDTQYF	TGTGCCAGCAGGACAGGGGTCACAGATACGCAGTATTTT	TRBD1	TRBV12-3/TRBV12-4	TRBJ2-3	-
CASSVVGNNSPLHF	TGTGCCAGCAGCGTAGTGGGGAATAATTCACCCCTCCACTTT	-	TRBV9	TRBJ1-6	-
CASSQGQGSNQPQHF	TGTGCCAGCAGCCAAGGACAGGGGTCTAATCAGCCCCAGCATTTT	TRBD1	TRBV2	TRBJ1-5	-
CSAPATSSNEQFF	TGCAGTGCGCCTGCTACTAGCTCCAATGAGCAGTTCTTC	-	TRBV20-1	TRBJ2-1	-
CASSEALSPRTQYF	TGTGCCAGCAGTGAAGCTCTCTCCCCGCGTACGCAGTATTTT	-	TRBV2	TRBJ2-3	-
CASSPSRQPQHF	TGTGCCAGCAGTCCCTCGCGTCAGCCCCAGCATTTT	-	TRBV28	TRBJ1-5	-
CASSLRGLDEKLFF	TGTGCCAGCAGCTTACGGGGTTTGGATGAAAAACTGTTTTTT	-	TRBV7-2	TRBJ1-4	-
CSVSETGHLEKLFF	TGCAGCGTTTCCGAGACAGGTCATCTAGAAAAACTGTTTTTT	-	TRBV29-1	TRBJ1-4	-
CASRGYEQYF	TGTGCCAGCAGGGGATACGAGCAGTACTTC	-	TRBV2	TRBJ2-7	-
CASSFANGRYQETQYF	TGTGCCAGCAGCTTTGCTAACGGAAGGTACCAAGAGACCCAGTACTTC	-	TRBV11-2	TRBJ2-5	-
CASSPDGVGGYTF	TGTGCCAGCAGTCCCGACGGGGTCGGAGGCTACACCTTC	-	TRBV12-3/TRBV12-4	TRBJ1-2	-
CASSPGTGYGYTF	TGTGCCAGCAGCCCCGGGACAGGCTATGGCTACACCTTC	TRBD1	TRBV7-9	TRBJ1-2	few
CASSWTANYGYTF	TGTGCCAGCAGCTGGACAGCTAACTATGGCTACACCTTC	-	TRBV7-9	TRBJ1-2	-
CASSTWDYDTQYF	TGTGCCAGCTCTACGTGGGACTATGATACGCAGTATTTT	TRBD2	TRBV18	TRBJ2-3	-
CSARDRAGSSYNEQFF	TGCAGTGCTAGAGATCGAGCGGGAAGCTCCTACAATGAGCAGTTCTTC	TRBD2	TRBV20-1	TRBJ2-1	-